The 20 T cell receptor beta chains below all came from one sample that was sequenced in a study. TCRdb reanalysed the RT-PCR reads using MiXCR and keeps one entry per CDR3 protein. The sample records approximately 720,000 distinct CDR3 sequences, over 12% being singletons. The sample consisted of memory CD4+ T cells from blood. All receptors derive from a female donor in good health, serving as a healthy control.

This clonotype was observed at least ten times. This chain joins TRBV20-1 and TRBJ2-1; no definite D call. The ends were cut back, 0 bases at V and 6 bases at J, with 3 bases in the middle. The V gene's germline CDR1 is DFQATT and CDR2 SNEGSKA (reference sequence). CDR3 size: 11 residues. The CDR3 nucleotides are TGCAGTGCTAGAGACATCAATGAGCAGTTCTTC. Protein product: CSARDINEQFF.

The chain carries TRBV20-1 and TRBJ2-3; D may be TRBD1 (6 bases). The CDR3 loop spans 14 amino acids. Between the trimmed V and J ends, which lost 2 bases and 4 bases, there was a span of 13 bases. Germline assignment: CDR1 DFQATT and CDR2 SNEGSKA (reference sequence). CDR3 loop: CSARPDQGPDTQYF. The DNA for the CDR3 is TGCAGTGCTAGACCCGACCAGGGGCCAGATACGCAGTATTTT.

The chain joins TRBV6-6 to TRBJ1-4; D is ambiguous. V shed 2 bases and J shed 0 bases, with 4 bases lying between them. This CDR3 spans 14 amino acids. From germline, CDR1 is MNHNY and CDR2 SVGAGI (reference sequence). The CDR3 nucleotides are TGTGCCAGCAGTTACCCCCCAACTAATGAAAAACTGTTTTTT. Amino acids: CASSYPPTNEKLFF.

CDR3 loop: CSASSDREYGNTIYF. The CDR3 DNA sequence: TGCAGTGCTAGTTCGGACAGGGAATATGGAAACACCATATATTTT. The chain is built from TRBV20-1 and TRBJ1-3; 8 bases align to TRBD1. Germline V gene sequence: CDR1 DFQATT, CDR2 SNEGSKA (reference sequence). Losses at the gene ends were 3 bases for V and 3 bases for J; bases not matched to a gene: 7. This CDR3 spans 15 amino acids.

The V call is TRBV20-1, the J call TRBJ2-1, with D unclear. This CDR3 is 11 amino acids long. Germline V lookup: CDR1 DFQATT, CDR2 SNEGSKA (reference sequence). Trimming removed 5 bases from V and 7 bases from J, with 9 bases in between. CDR3 nucleotides: TGCAGTGCTGTTGGACCGAATGAGCAGTTCTTC. Translation gives CSAVGPNEQFF.

The chain recombines TRBV6-5 with TRBJ1-6; TRBD1 might be the D (5 bases). Trimming shortened V by 2 bases and J by 7 bases, and 12 bases separated the two germline ends. The germline V gene has CDR1 MNHEY and CDR2 SVGAGI. CDR3 size: 15 residues. CDR3 sequence reads: CASSYVGTRNSPLHF. The CDR3 coding sequence is TGTGCCAGCAGTTACGTGGGGACTCGGAATTCACCCCTCCACTTT.

CDR3 in DNA: TGTGCCATCAGCAGGTCCGGGACTAGCGGTACAGATACGCAGTATTTT. Protein: CAISRSGTSGTDTQYF. The V call is TRBV10-3, the J call TRBJ2-3, with 11 bases identical to TRBD2. The trim removed 6 bases at V and 3 bases at J, leaving 8 bases unmatched. The germline V gene encodes CDR1 ENHRY and CDR2 SYGVKD. The CDR3 extends over 16 amino acids.

The gene calls are TRBV7-6 and TRBJ2-7, with D unresolved. V was clipped by 2 bases and J by 3 bases, with 17 bases between them. Germline V gene data show CDR1 as SGHVS and CDR2 as FNYEAQ. This CDR3 spans 16 amino acids. DNA for the CDR3: TGTGCCAGCAGCTTATTTGCCCCACCTCCCCTCTACGAGCAGTACTTC. This gives the protein CASSLFAPPPLYEQYF. The whole variable domain, remainder taken from reference TRBV7-6 and TRBJ2-7, is GAGVSQSPRYKVTKRGQDVALRCDPISGHVSLYWYRQALGQGPEFLTYFNYEAQQDKSGLPNDRFSAERPEGSISTLTIQRTEQRDSAMYRCASSLFAPPPLYEQYFGPGTRLTVT.

This clonotype showed up just a few times. This rearrangement joins TRBV20-1 to TRBJ2-5; a possible D gene is TRBD1 (6 bases). The CDR3 is 15 residues long. Per germline, CDR1 DFQATT and CDR2 SNEGSKA (reference sequence). Trimming took off 2 bases at V and 6 bases at J, with 19 bases between the two ends. CDR3 nucleotide sequence: TGCAGTGCTAGACCCACAGGGCCGGCGCGGAAGACCCAGTACTTC. It translates to CSARPTGPARKTQYF.

This clonotype has more than one count but fewer than ten. This chain connects TRBV7-9 to TRBJ2-3; a weak D match, TRBD2 (5 bases). Germline V gene lookup returns CDR1 SEHNR and CDR2 FQNEAQ (reference sequence). There are 11 residues in the CDR3. CDR3 bases: TGTACGGTGGGTGAGGGAGATACGCAGTATTTT. Translating gives CTVGEGDTQYF.

This clonotype was counted a few times. The V gene is TRBV12-3 or TRBV12-4, the J gene TRBJ2-5; D unclear. With 3 bases removed from V and 2 bases from J, the gap between germline ends came to 7 bases. The CDR3 contains 13 residues. The CDR3 is CASSFLEQETQYF. The CDR3 DNA reads TGTGCCAGCAGTTTTTTGGAGCAAGAGACCCAGTACTTC.

In this sample, this clonotype turned up many times. This sequence joins TRBV20-1 and TRBJ2-3, with 7 bases identical to TRBD2. The CDR3 consists of 14 residues. CDR1 is DFQATT and CDR2 is SNEGSKA in the germline V gene (reference sequence). Trimming at V came to 1 base and at J to 4 bases, leaving 5 bases not matched to a gene. The CDR3 protein is CSARGGRAADTQYF. CDR3 sequence (DNA): TGCAGTGCTAGAGGTGGGAGGGCCGCAGATACGCAGTATTTT.

A few counts support this clonotype. The V gene is TRBV9, the J gene TRBJ2-7; possibly TRBD2 for D (5 bases). The CDR3 loop spans 16 amino acids. The ends were cut back, 0 bases at V and 0 bases at J, with 13 bases in the middle. Germline V gives CDR1 SGDLS, CDR2 YYNGEE. CDR3 amino acids: CASSVAGGPSSYEQYF. CDR3 nucleotide sequence: TGTGCCAGCAGCGTAGCTGGCGGGCCTAGCTCCTACGAGCAGTACTTC.

The chain recombines TRBV20-1 with TRBJ2-2; 10 nucleotides agree with TRBD2. V trimming: 4 bases; J trimming: 9 bases; junction bases outside the gene matches: 8. The CDR3 is made up of 14 amino acids. The germline gives CDR1 DFQATT, CDR2 SNEGSKA (reference sequence). CDR3 nucleotide sequence: TGCAGTGCTACCAAGCGGGAGGGCCTCAGGGAGCTGTTTTTT. It encodes CSATKREGLRELFF.

This chain joins TRBV5-1 and TRBJ1-5; unclear D gene. Trimming left V 4 bases short and J 2 bases short, with 10 bases between. CDR1 is SGHRS and CDR2 is YFSETQ in the germline V gene. CDR3 length: 14 residues. Here the CDR3 DNA reads TGCGCCAGCAGCAGGGATTTCGGCAATCAGCCCCAGCATTTT. Its translation is CASSRDFGNQPQHF.

CDR3 protein: CASSVDGTSRYEQYF. The CDR3 DNA reads TGTGCCAGCAGCGTAGACGGGACTAGCCGCTACGAGCAGTACTTC. This sequence joins TRBV9 and TRBJ2-7, with 9 bases identical to TRBD2. Trimming cost V 0 bases and J 3 bases; bases outside gene matches: 4. CDR3 length: 15 amino acids. CDR1 is SGDLS, CDR2 YYNGEE, per germline.

V and J are TRBV3-1 and TRBJ2-1, with D possibly being TRBD2 (6 bases). There are 13 residues in the CDR3. Germline loops: CDR1 LGHDT, CDR2 YNNKEL (reference sequence). V was pared by 3 bases and J by 7 bases, with 10 bases between. This CDR3 is CASSHGGPNEQFF. The CDR3 nucleotides are TGTGCCAGCAGCCACGGAGGGCCAAATGAGCAGTTCTTC.

This clonotype has just a few counts. The chain links TRBV12-3 or TRBV12-4 to TRBJ2-2; D gene unclear. This CDR3 spans 11 amino acids. V lost 8 bases, J lost 7 bases, and 8 bases lay in between. This CDR3 is CASRLIGELFF. CDR3 coding DNA: TGTGCCAGCCGATTAATCGGGGAGCTGTTTTTT.

This chain links TRBV11-3 with TRBJ1-1; perhaps TRBD1 as D (5 bases). V lost 4 bases and J 6 bases, leaving 18 bases between the germline ends. This CDR3 is 15 amino acids long. The germline V gene encodes CDR1 SGHNT and CDR2 YENEEA. The CDR3 DNA is TGTGCCAGCAGCTCATACACCTTGAGGGGAGCTGAAGCTTTCTTT. Its protein is CASSSYTLRGAEAFF.

V is TRBV4-3 and J is TRBJ2-5, with D maybe TRBD1 (5 bases). V lost 2 bases, J lost 5 bases, and 9 bases lay in between. The germline V gene has CDR1 LGHNA and CDR2 YSLEER. The CDR3 loop spans 13 amino acids. The CDR3 reads CASSQRKGETQYF. The CDR3 region has the DNA TGCGCCAGCAGCCAAAGGAAGGGGGAGACCCAGTACTTC.